The clone carrying this T cell receptor (beta chain) was counted between two and nine times. The target antigen is unknown. This CDR3 has 18 amino acids. V gave up 2 bases and J gave up 8 bases; unmatched junction bases: 17. Germline lookup yields CDR1 SGHAT and CDR2 FQNNGV. The data were taken from a study of human T cells and chemical hapten exposure. The overall study: DPC at 0.01% went onto the upper back in patch tests, read at 6 days.

Overall study results and limits: Controls had significantly fewer large CDR3 similarity clusters than were formed by expanded TCRs.

For the library, individual cDNA molecules each received unique molecular identifiers. TCRdb redid the calling of the RACE reads with MiXCR, one entry per CDR3 protein. This table holds fewer than 80,000 distinct CDR3 sequences, approximately 10% found once. Time point: patch test 3, about 24 weeks after DPC sensitization. Treatment in this sample: therapeutic diphenylcyclopropenone sensitization with weekly scalp DPC. The donor pool consisted of alopecia patients aged 18 to 70 years, considered suitable for DPC. This TCR was recovered from a woman in her 30s with alopecia areata. Some clones in this sample may be carry-over from other donors' samples. The chain has TRBV11-2 and TRBJ2-1, with 8 nucleotides matching TRBD2. Sequencing was performed on whole blood, taken in connection with sensitization to the hapten diphenylcyclopropenone (DPC). CDR3 DNA sequence: TGTGCCAGCAGCTTACAGGTCCCTCGACTAGCGTGGGTACATGAGCAGTTCTTC. This gives the protein CASSLQVPRLAWVHEQFF.